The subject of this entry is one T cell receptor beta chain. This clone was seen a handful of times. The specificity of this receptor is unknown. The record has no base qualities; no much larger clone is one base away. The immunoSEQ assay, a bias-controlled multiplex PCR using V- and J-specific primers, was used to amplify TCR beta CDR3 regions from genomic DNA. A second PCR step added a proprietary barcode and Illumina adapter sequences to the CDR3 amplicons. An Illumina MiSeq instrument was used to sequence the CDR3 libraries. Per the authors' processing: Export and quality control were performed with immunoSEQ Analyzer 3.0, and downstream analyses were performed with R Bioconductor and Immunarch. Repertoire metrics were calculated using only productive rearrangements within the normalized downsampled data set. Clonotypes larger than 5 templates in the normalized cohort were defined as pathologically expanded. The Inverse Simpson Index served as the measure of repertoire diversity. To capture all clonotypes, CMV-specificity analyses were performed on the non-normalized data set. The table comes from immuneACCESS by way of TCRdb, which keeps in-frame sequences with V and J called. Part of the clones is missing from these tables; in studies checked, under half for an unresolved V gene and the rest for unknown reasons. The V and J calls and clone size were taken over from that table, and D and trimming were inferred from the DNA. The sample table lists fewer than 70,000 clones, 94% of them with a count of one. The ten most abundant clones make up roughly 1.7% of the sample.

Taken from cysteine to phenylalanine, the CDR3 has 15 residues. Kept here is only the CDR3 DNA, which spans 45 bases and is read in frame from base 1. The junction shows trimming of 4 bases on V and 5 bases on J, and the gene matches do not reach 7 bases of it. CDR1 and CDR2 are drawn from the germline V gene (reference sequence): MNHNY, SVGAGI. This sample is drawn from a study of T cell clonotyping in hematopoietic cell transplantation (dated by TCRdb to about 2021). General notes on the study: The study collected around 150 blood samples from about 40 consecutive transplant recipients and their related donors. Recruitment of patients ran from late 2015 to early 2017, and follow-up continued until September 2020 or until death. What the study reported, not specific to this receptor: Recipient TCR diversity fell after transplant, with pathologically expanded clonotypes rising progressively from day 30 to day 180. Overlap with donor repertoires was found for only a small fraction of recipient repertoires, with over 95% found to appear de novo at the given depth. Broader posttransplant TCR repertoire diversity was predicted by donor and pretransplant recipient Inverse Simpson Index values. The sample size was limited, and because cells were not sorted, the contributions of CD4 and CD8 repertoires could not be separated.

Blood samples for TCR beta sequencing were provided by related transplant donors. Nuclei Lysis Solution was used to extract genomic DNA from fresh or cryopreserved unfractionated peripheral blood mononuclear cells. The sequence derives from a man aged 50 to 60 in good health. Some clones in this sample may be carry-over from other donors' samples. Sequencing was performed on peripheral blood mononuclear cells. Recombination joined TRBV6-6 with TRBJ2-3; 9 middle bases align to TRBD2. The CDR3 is CASSSRGRAGDTQYF. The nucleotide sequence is TGTGCCAGCAGTTCTCGCGGGAGGGCGGGAGATACGCAGTATTTT.